This entry lists 25 T cell receptor beta chains sequenced from one sample in a study of cytomegalovirus exposure and HLA in healthy donors. Primers included in the PCR were 60 Vbeta and 13 Jbeta primers. Some clones are missing from TCRdb's copy, which holds only in-frame ones; the method was immunoSEQ multiplex PCR. Seen here are 130,000 to 150,000 clones, roughly 87% observed once, and the top ten hold about 5.6%. The sequenced sample was PBMCs. The receptors derive from a man aged 25 to 40 in good health and CMV-seropositive.

CDR3 protein: CASSQQAYNEQFF. DNA of the CDR3: TGTGCCAGCAGCCAACAAGCATACAATGAGCAGTTCTTC. The chain uses TRBV14 and TRBJ2-1; D is ambiguous. Germline V CDR1 and CDR2: SGHDN, FVKESK. Trimming pared 2 bases from V and 4 bases from J, leaving 6 bases between. This CDR3 contains 13 residues.

The chain joins TRBV5-8 to TRBJ2-3; TRBD2 agrees at 7 bases. The CDR3 is 15 residues long. The germline V gene has CDR1 SGHTS and CDR2 YDEGEE. Unmatched junction bases numbered 5, after V lost 4 bases and J lost 0 bases. The CDR3 here is CASSVGTTSTDTQYF. For the CDR3, the DNA is TGTGCCAGCAGCGTCGGGACTACAAGCACAGATACGCAGTATTTT.

This chain uses TRBV5-1 with TRBJ2-3; 7 bases align to TRBD2. The CDR3 covers 15 residues. Trimming cost V 0 bases and J 4 bases; bases outside gene matches: 5. The germline gives CDR1 SGHRS, CDR2 YFSETQ. CDR3 amino acids: CASSLDGRWADTQYF. Here the CDR3 DNA reads TGCGCCAGCAGCTTGGACGGGAGGTGGGCAGATACGCAGTATTTT.

The rearrangement joins TRBV7-2 to TRBJ2-5, with a possible D match to TRBD1 (6 bases). The closer fit of TRBJ2-7 to the DNA end suggests the J call may be wrong. The germline CDR1 and CDR2 sequences are SGHTA and FQGNSA. The CDR3 has 14 amino acids. The CDR3 protein is CASSFGTLSYEQYF. The CDR3 bases are TGTGCCAGCAGCTTCGGGACATTATCCTACGAGCAGTACTTC.

The chain recombines TRBV7-6 with TRBJ2-7, with TRBD1 matching over 9 bases. V shed 1 base and J 4 bases; nucleotides not matched to a gene: 8. The CDR3 totals 16 residues. The germline gives CDR1 SGHVS, CDR2 FNYEAQ. The chain's CDR3 is CASSLGLPGQGYEQYF. The CDR3, as DNA: TGTGCCAGCAGCTTAGGTTTACCGGGACAGGGATACGAGCAGTACTTC.

The table lists this clone with a few counts. The CDR3: CASSPRANRWEKLFF. CDR3 DNA sequence: TGTGCCAGCAGTCCGCGGGCCAATCGGTGGGAAAAACTGTTTTTT. The rearrangement links TRBV28 to TRBJ1-4; D uncertain. Germline CDR1 MDHEN, CDR2 SYDVKM. Trimming stripped 5 bases from V and 8 bases from J, with 18 bases between. The CDR3 contains 15 residues.

The V gene is TRBV7-2, the J gene TRBJ1-5, with unresolved D. The CDR3 contains 12 residues. CDR1 SGHTA and CDR2 FQGNSA come from the germline V gene. V lost 5 bases to trimming and J lost 12 bases, with 14 bases between them. This chain's CDR3 is CASSPTEGIQHF. The DNA of the CDR3 is TGTGCCAGCAGCCCGACCGAGGGAATCCAGCATTTT.

The chain links TRBV9 to TRBJ1-6; D call uncertain. Trimming removed 4 bases at V and 9 bases at J, with 8 bases between. The CDR3 extends over 12 amino acids. CDR1 SGDLS and CDR2 YYNGEE come from the germline V gene. Here the CDR3 DNA reads TGTGCCAGCAGCCTCAGCGGTTCACCCCTCCACTTT. It encodes CASSLSGSPLHF.

This clone was observed a single time. V is TRBV7-6 and J is TRBJ1-4, with 7 bases fitting TRBD1. Germline lookup yields CDR1 SGHVS and CDR2 FNYEAQ. The CDR3 covers 14 residues. V lost 4 bases to trimming and J lost 3 bases; unmatched junction nucleotides: 2. Here the CDR3 reads CASSSGTANEKLFF. DNA for the CDR3: TGTGCCAGCAGCTCCGGGACAGCTAATGAAAAACTGTTTTTT. Full variable domain (outside the CDR3, taken from reference TRBV7-6 and TRBJ1-4): GAGVSQSPRYKVTKRGQDVALRCDPISGHVSLYWYRQALGQGPEFLTYFNYEAQQDKSGLPNDRFSAERPEGSISTLTIQRTEQRDSAMYRCASSSGTANEKLFFGSGTQLSVL.

This clone was seen once. This chain joins TRBV6-5 and TRBJ1-1; D gene unclear. Germline loops: CDR1 MNHEY, CDR2 SVGAGI. Trimming cost V 2 bases and J 0 bases, with 10 bases left between them. The CDR3 has 15 amino acids. In DNA, the CDR3 is TGTGCCAGCAGTTACCCGGAAACAGTGAACACTGAAGCTTTCTTT. It is translated as CASSYPETVNTEAFF.

The V call is TRBV6-5, the J call TRBJ2-7; the match to TRBD2 covers 8 bases. The V segment lost 0 bases and the J segment 5 bases; nucleotides outside the gene matches: 6. This CDR3 contains 15 residues. Germline values: CDR1 MNHEY, CDR2 SVGAGI. The CDR3 loop is CASSYSTSGGDEQYF. CDR3 DNA sequence: TGTGCCAGCAGTTACTCTACCAGCGGGGGCGACGAGCAGTACTTC.

V is TRBV7-2 and J is TRBJ1-6, with 8 bases identical to TRBD1. Per germline, CDR1 SGHTA and CDR2 FQGNSA. V lost 3 bases to trimming and J lost 7 bases; unmatched junction nucleotides: 2. This CDR3 region has 14 residues. Here the CDR3 reads CASSFGQGNSPLHF. DNA for the CDR3: TGTGCCAGCAGCTTTGGACAGGGAAATTCACCCCTCCACTTT.

The chain has TRBV11-3 and TRBJ2-2; possibly TRBD2 for D (6 bases). CDR1 is SGHNT, CDR2 YENEEA, per germline. V lost 2 bases, J lost 3 bases, and 7 bases lay in between. The length of the CDR3 is 14 residues. The CDR3 protein is CASSLREHTGELFF. In DNA, the CDR3 is TGTGCCAGCAGCTTACGGGAGCACACCGGGGAGCTGTTTTTT.

V usage is TRBV9 and J usage is TRBJ2-2; 7 bases match TRBD2. This CDR3 is 19 amino acids long. CDR1 and CDR2 (germline): SGDLS, YYNGEE. V was pared by 5 bases and J by 1 base, with 17 bases of the junction left unmatched. This CDR3 reads CASSPASVGEGVNTGELFF. DNA of the CDR3: TGTGCCAGCAGTCCAGCATCGGTCGGGGAGGGCGTGAACACCGGGGAGCTGTTTTTT.

This sequence joins TRBV10-3 and TRBJ1-1, with TRBD1 matching over 7 bases. This CDR3 has 14 amino acids. V lost 7 bases, J lost 4 bases, and 9 bases stayed unmatched. The germline gives CDR1 ENHRY, CDR2 SYGVKD. CDR3 in amino acids: CAITPTGSPTEAFF. The CDR3 DNA follows: TGTGCCATCACGCCGACAGGGTCCCCCACTGAAGCTTTCTTT.

The V gene is TRBV7-2, the J gene TRBJ2-1, with a tentative D call TRBD1 (6 bases). In germline, CDR1 is SGHTA, CDR2 FQGNSA. With 5 bases removed from V and 1 base from J, the gap between germline ends came to 24 bases. The CDR3 runs to 19 residues. CDR3 nucleotides: TGTGCCAGCAGCCCGAGAGGCGTGAAGGGGGATGGGTCCTACAATGAGCAGTTCTTC. Translating it yields CASSPRGVKGDGSYNEQFF.

The V and J genes are TRBV6-5 and TRBJ1-1; D gene ambiguous. Per the germline V gene, CDR1 is MNHEY and CDR2 is SVGAGI. Trimming pared 6 bases from V and 1 base from J, leaving 12 bases between. The CDR3 is 14 amino acids. CDR3 in DNA: TGTGCCAGCAGCACCGACATATGGAACACTGAAGCTTTCTTT. Translation gives CASSTDIWNTEAFF.

This clone was recorded once. The genes are TRBV7-9 and TRBJ2-5, with a tentative D call TRBD1 (6 bases). The V gene's germline CDR1 is SEHNR and CDR2 FQNEAQ (reference sequence). The CDR3 runs 16 residues. V lost 4 bases, J lost 5 bases, and 20 bases lay in between. The CDR3 here is CASSSSGTTTGETQYF. CDR3 sequence (DNA): TGTGCCAGCAGCTCGTCCGGGACAACAACCGGGGAGACCCAGTACTTC.

J is TRBJ1-2 and V is TRBV27; the D is unclear. This CDR3 has 15 residues. Germline CDR1 is MNHEY and CDR2 is SMNVEV (reference sequence). With 2 bases removed from V and 0 bases from J, the gap between germline ends came to 10 bases. The chain's CDR3 is CASSLAGSPNYGYTF. In DNA, the CDR3 is TGTGCCAGCAGTTTAGCGGGGAGTCCTAACTATGGCTACACCTTC.

CDR3 sequence reads: CASGLVPLFQGGITEAFF. CDR3 bases: TGTGCTAGTGGTTTGGTCCCTCTCTTCCAGGGGGGAATCACTGAAGCTTTCTTT. The J gene is TRBJ1-1, the V gene TRBV12-5; 7 bases align to TRBD1. From germline, CDR1 is LGHNT and CDR2 FRNRAP. The CDR3 is 18 residues long. Trimming at V came to 0 bases and at J to 4 bases, leaving 14 bases not matched to a gene.

The chain links TRBV6-6 to TRBJ2-7, with 9 bases lining up with TRBD1. Germline CDR1 and CDR2: MNHNY and SVGAGI (reference sequence). J gave up 2 bases and V 4 bases, and 0 bases lay outside the gene matches. The CDR3 loop spans 13 amino acids. DNA for the CDR3: TGTGCCAGCAGTTGGGACAGGGCCTACGAGCAGTACTTC. As protein: CASSWDRAYEQYF.

The chain uses TRBV9 and TRBJ1-3, with a tentative D call TRBD1 (5 bases). The length of the CDR3 is 14 residues. Germline V CDR1 and CDR2: SGDLS, YYNGEE. V was clipped by 3 bases and J by 7 bases, with 14 bases between them. The CDR3 is CASSDPGLSNTIYF. The CDR3, as DNA: TGTGCCAGCAGCGACCCGGGACTTTCCAACACCATATATTTT.

The CDR3 spells CASLGLALGDEQFF. The CDR3 DNA sequence: TGTGCCAGCCTGGGACTAGCCCTCGGCGATGAGCAGTTCTTC. The rearrangement links TRBV27 to TRBJ2-1, with 9 bases lining up with TRBD2. Germline-derived CDR1 and CDR2 are MNHEY and SMNVEV (reference sequence). V lost 8 bases and J lost 8; bases outside the gene matches: 10. The CDR3 runs 14 residues.

Worth noting for this clone: One junction end does not reproduce the germline sequence, and a read error may be involved. Other nucleotide sequences from this sample produce the same CDR3. This chain links TRBV27 with TRBJ1-4; tentative D call: TRBD1 (5 bases). The CDR3 sequence is 13 residues long. Germline CDR1 MNHEY, CDR2 SMNVEV (reference sequence). DNA of the CDR3: TGTGCCAGCAGTAATCCAGGGATTGAAAAGCTGTTTTTT. Translation gives CASSNPGIEKLFF.

The table lists this clone with a few counts. This chain joins TRBV2 and TRBJ1-2; no reliable D call. Germline V lookup: CDR1 SNHLY, CDR2 FYNNEI. The CDR3 runs 13 residues. V lost 9 bases, J lost 6 bases, and 17 bases lay in between. CDR3 bases: TGTGCCAGTAAGACGGGAACTAGGGATGGCTACACCTTC. Its protein is CASKTGTRDGYTF.